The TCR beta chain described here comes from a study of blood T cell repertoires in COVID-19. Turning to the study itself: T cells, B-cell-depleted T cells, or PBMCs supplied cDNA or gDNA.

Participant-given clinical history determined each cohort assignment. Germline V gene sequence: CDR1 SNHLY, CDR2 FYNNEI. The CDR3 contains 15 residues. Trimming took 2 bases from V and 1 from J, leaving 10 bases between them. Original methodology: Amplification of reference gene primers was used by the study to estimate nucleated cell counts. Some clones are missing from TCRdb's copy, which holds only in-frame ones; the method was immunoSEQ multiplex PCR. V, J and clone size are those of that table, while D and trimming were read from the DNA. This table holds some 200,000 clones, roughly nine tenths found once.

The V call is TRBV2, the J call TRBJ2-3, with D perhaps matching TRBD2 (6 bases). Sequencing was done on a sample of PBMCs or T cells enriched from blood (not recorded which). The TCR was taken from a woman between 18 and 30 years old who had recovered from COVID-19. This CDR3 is CASSERRGGTDTQYF. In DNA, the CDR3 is TGTGCCAGCAGTGAAAGGCGGGGCGGCACAGATACGCAGTATTTT.